The 13 T cell receptor beta chains below come from one sample, sequenced in a study of T cell responses to AZD1222 COVID-19 vaccine (dated by TCRdb to the early 2020s). Library preparation used the immunoSEQ multiplex PCR assay. In its TCRdb copy, this immuneACCESS table keeps in-frame sequences only and misses some clones. Where compared with another copy, unresolved V genes explain less than half of these, and the others have no known cause. For this sample the table gives approximately 110,000 clones, of which roughly 86% were detected only once. The ten top clones hold about 4.5% of the sample. The time point label on this specimen signifies: about 28 days (+/-7) after the second vaccine dose. Sequencing was performed on peripheral blood, taken 28 days after the second AZD1222 dose. These receptors came from an adult who received the AZD1222 COVID-19 vaccine.

V gene TRBV6-2 or TRBV6-3 combines with J gene TRBJ1-5, with D tentatively TRBD1 (5 bases). Trimming pared 2 bases from V and 6 bases from J, leaving 14 bases between. The CDR3 extends over 15 amino acids. CDR1 and CDR2 (germline): MNHEY, SVGEGT. Here the CDR3 DNA reads TGTGCCAGCAGTTACCCGGCCGGGGACGTTCAGCCCCAGCATTTT. Translation: CASSYPAGDVQPQHF.

The V call is TRBV5-5, the J call TRBJ2-7; weak D call: TRBD2 (5 bases). V lost 0 bases to trimming and J lost 4 bases, with 11 bases between them. CDR1 SGHKS and CDR2 YYEKEE come from the germline V gene (reference sequence). The CDR3 length is 14 residues. CDR3 nucleotides: TGTGCCAGCAGCTTGGGCAGTTCGGGATACGAGCAGTACTTC. This gives the protein CASSLGSSGYEQYF.

This sequence joins TRBV15 and TRBJ1-4; perhaps TRBD1 as D (6 bases). Germline CDR1 LNHNV, CDR2 YYDKDF (reference sequence). The V gene lost 4 bases and the J gene lost 15 bases, with 12 bases spanning the gap. This CDR3 spans 11 amino acids. The CDR3: CATSMPPGVFF. CDR3 DNA: TGTGCCACCAGCATGCCGCCAGGGGTGTTTTTT. The full variable domain, rest sourced from reference TRBV15 and TRBJ1-4, is DAMVIQNPRYQVTQFGKPVTLSCSQTLNHNVMYWYQQKSSQAPKLLFHYYDKDFNNEADTPDNFQSRRPNTSFCFLDIRSPGLGDTAMYLCATSMPPGVFFGSGTQLSVL.

This rearrangement joins TRBV20-1 to TRBJ2-7, with D unclear. The V gene lost 6 bases and the J gene lost 5 bases, with 11 bases spanning the gap. Germline V gene data show CDR1 as DFQATT and CDR2 as SNEGSKA (reference sequence). CDR3 length equals 11 residues. CDR3 loop: CSAPEFNEQYF. The CDR3, as DNA: TGCAGTGCCCCGGAGTTCAACGAGCAGTACTTC.

The chain joins TRBV5-4 to TRBJ1-1, with a weak D call TRBD1 (5 bases). The CDR3 length is 13 residues. V lost 3 bases to trimming and J lost 4 bases, with 10 bases between them. The germline V gene encodes CDR1 SGHNT and CDR2 YYREEE (reference sequence). The CDR3 region has the DNA TGTGCCAGCAGCTCCTCAGGGTTCACTGAAGCTTTCTTT. Translated, it gives CASSSSGFTEAFF.

V and J are TRBV5-6 and TRBJ2-7; 8 bases align to TRBD1. The CDR3 is 15 residues long. Unmatched junction bases numbered 4, after V lost 1 base and J lost 1 base. Germline V lookup: CDR1 SGHDT, CDR2 YYEEEE. The CDR3 sequence is CASSLSGTGSYEQYF. The DNA of the CDR3 is TGTGCCAGCAGCTTGTCAGGGACAGGATCCTACGAGCAGTACTTC. Using reference TRBV5-6 and TRBJ2-7 for the parts outside the CDR3, the full variable domain is DAGVTQSPTHLIKTRGQQVTLRCSPKSGHDTVSWYQQALGQGPQFIFQYYEEEERQRGNFPDRFSGHQFPNYSSELNVNALLLGDSALYLCASSLSGTGSYEQYFGPGTRLTVT.

This clone was seen a single time. The chain joins TRBV6-6 to TRBJ1-2; D unclear. The germline V gene has CDR1 MNHNY and CDR2 SVGAGI (reference sequence). V lost 4 bases and J 4 bases, leaving 13 bases between the germline ends. CDR3 length: 14 amino acids. The CDR3 DNA reads TGTGCCAGCAGTTTCCTGGACGGACCCTATGGCTACACCTTC. As protein: CASSFLDGPYGYTF.

This chain connects TRBV5-1 to TRBJ1-2; 9 nucleotides match TRBD1. Germline V gene sequence: CDR1 SGHRS, CDR2 YFSETQ. This CDR3 contains 15 residues. V was clipped by 0 bases and J by 6 bases; unmatched bases: 6. The CDR3 DNA follows: TGCGCCAGCAGCTTGGACCCGGGACAGGGAAATGGCTACACCTTC. It codes for CASSLDPGQGNGYTF.

The chain couples TRBV6-5 to TRBJ1-5; no firm D call. Trimming stripped 5 bases from V and 7 bases from J, with 15 bases between. Germline V gene sequence: CDR1 MNHEY, CDR2 SVGAGI. The CDR3 is 14 residues long. This CDR3 reads CASSTRTVGQPQHF. The CDR3 DNA is TGTGCCAGCAGTACCCGGACCGTAGGGCAGCCCCAGCATTTT.

The genes are TRBV28 and TRBJ1-2; 7 bases match TRBD1. The CDR3 totals 17 residues. V dropped 2 bases and J dropped 8; count of bases not matched to a gene: 17. CDR1 is MDHEN and CDR2 is SYDVKM in the germline V gene. The CDR3 loop reads CASSLPGPGQTSLGYTF. The DNA for the CDR3 is TGTGCCAGCAGTTTACCTGGACCGGGACAGACGTCTCTGGGCTACACCTTC.

The chain recombines TRBV7-2 with TRBJ1-2; D may be TRBD1 (5 bases). Germline lookup yields CDR1 SGHTA and CDR2 FQGNSA. With 0 bases removed from V and 13 bases from J, the gap between germline ends came to 18 bases. The CDR3 runs 14 residues. The CDR3 protein is CASSLAGGGMASTF. In nucleotides, the CDR3 is TGTGCCAGCAGCTTAGCGGGCGGGGGGATGGCTAGCACCTTC.

Details on this clone: This CDR3 is also generated by other DNA sequences in the sample. V and J are TRBV3-1 (or the pseudogene TRBV3-2) and TRBJ2-5, with unresolved D. V was shortened by 4 bases and J by 1 base, with 1 base between the two germline ends. The CDR3 sequence is 11 residues long. Germline CDR1 and CDR2: LGHDT and YNNKEL (reference sequence). Here the CDR3 reads CASSLQETQYF. DNA for the CDR3: TGTGCCAGCAGCCTCCAAGAGACCCAGTACTTC.

V and J are TRBV4-1 and TRBJ1-5, with TRBD1 matching over 10 bases. After removal of 4 bases from V and 1 base from J, the junction contained 4 bases not matched to a gene. The germline gives CDR1 MGHRA, CDR2 YSYEKL. CDR3 size: 16 residues. The CDR3 coding sequence is TGCGCCAGCAGCCCGCGGGACAGGGGCAGCAATCAGCCCCAGCATTTT. Protein sequence: CASSPRDRGSNQPQHF.